A selection of T cell receptor beta chains follows, all from one sample in a study of naive and memory T cell subsets. TCRdb ran MiXCR on the UMI-ligation and nested PCR reads and lists one entry per CDR3 protein. The repertoire has about 140,000 distinct CDR3 sequences, 15% to 20% of them found once; the top ten carry approximately 0.58%. The material sequenced was naive CD8+ T cells from blood. Receptors originate from a human donor in good health. CDR3s include the opening cysteine and the closing phenylalanine or tryptophan. The D gene is left open where the match is weak. Size is omitted from some rows. Given values are once, few, many or a class for expanded clones.

cdr3_length d_call j_call v_call clone_size cdr3_aa cdr3_nt
14 - TRBJ2-3 TRBV5-6 many CASSPNLGPDTQYF TGTGCCAGCAGCCCAAATCTAGGGCCAGATACGCAGTATTTT
11 - TRBJ1-1 TRBV5-6 many CASSLAAEAFF TGTGCCAGCAGCTTGGCCGCTGAAGCTTTCTTT
13 - TRBJ1-1 TRBV28 few CASNQGQGTEAFF TGTGCCAGCAACCAGGGCCAGGGCACTGAAGCTTTCTTT
16 TRBD2 TRBJ2-7 TRBV28 few CASSLTSASGSYEQYF TGTGCCAGCAGTTTAACTTCGGCTAGCGGGTCCTACGAGCAGTACTTC
13 - TRBJ1-1 TRBV6-5 few CASSYMGNTEAFF TGTGCCAGCAGTTACATGGGGAACACTGAAGCTTTCTTT
15 - TRBJ2-3 TRBV3-1 few CASSPQTESTDTQYF TGTGCCAGCAGCCCACAGACGGAGAGCACAGATACGCAGTATTTT
16 TRBD1 TRBJ2-7 TRBV27 many CASSPLDRGPLYEQYF TGTGCCAGCAGTCCTCTCGACAGGGGCCCCCTCTACGAGCAGTACTTC
14 - TRBJ2-7 TRBV11-2 - CASSLVGRGNEQYF TGTGCCAGCAGCTTAGTAGGCAGGGGTAACGAGCAGTACTTC
13 - TRBJ2-7 TRBV4-1 many CASSQVGGNEQYF TGCGCCAGCAGCCAAGTGGGGGGCAACGAGCAGTACTTC
13 - TRBJ1-5 TRBV6-5 - CASSFSGRGTQHF TGTGCCAGCAGTTTTTCTGGGCGGGGGACCCAGCATTTT
14 - TRBJ1-1 TRBV15 few CATSSWDTDTEAFF TGTGCCACCAGCAGCTGGGACACTGATACTGAAGCTTTCTTT
14 TRBD2 TRBJ2-7 TRBV6-6 - CASSYYVSGSEQYF TGTGCCAGCAGTTACTACGTTAGCGGGAGTGAGCAGTACTTC
13 - TRBJ2-7 TRBV9 - CASSDRPGYEQYF TGTGCCAGCAGCGATCGACCGGGCTACGAGCAGTACTTC
18 TRBD2 TRBJ2-3 TRBV7-8 - CASSLDDYEGGGTDTQYF TGTGCCAGCAGCTTAGATGATTATGAGGGAGGGGGCACAGATACGCAGTATTTT
16 - TRBJ2-5 TRBV14 - CASSHTRDIYQETQYF TGTGCCAGCAGCCACACCCGGGACATATACCAAGAGACCCAGTACTTC
19 TRBD2 TRBJ2-1 TRBV6-5 - CASSSYGGPLASGTREQFF TGTGCCAGCAGTTCATATGGGGGGCCCTTGGCTAGCGGGACACGAGAGCAGTTCTTC
13 - TRBJ2-1 TRBV27 few CASSFRGFNEQFF TGTGCCAGCAGTTTCAGGGGATTCAATGAGCAGTTCTTC
17 - TRBJ2-2 TRBV24-1 few CATTEIVWTTSSGLLFF TGTGCCACCACTGAGATCGTCTGGACAACTTCCTCGGGGTTGCTGTTTTTT
13 - TRBJ2-7 TRBV9 - CASSVGSGREQYF TGTGCCAGCAGCGTAGGCTCTGGGAGGGAGCAGTACTTC
17 - TRBJ2-3 TRBV7-2 few CASSLPPGAGVGDTQYF TGTGCCAGCAGCTTACCGCCGGGGGCGGGAGTAGGGGATACGCAGTATTTT
17 - TRBJ2-5 TRBV6-2/TRBV6-3 - CASSYSKGHKYQETQYF TGTGCCAGCAGTTACTCGAAGGGACACAAGTACCAAGAGACCCAGTACTTC
16 - TRBJ2-1 TRBV4-1 - CASSPLGTQSYNEQFF TGCGCCAGCAGCCCACTGGGGACCCAGTCATACAATGAGCAGTTCTTC
14 TRBD1 TRBJ2-7 TRBV28 - CASSLDRGFNEQYF TGTGCCAGCAGTTTAGACAGGGGCTTTAACGAGCAGTACTTC
16 TRBD1 TRBJ2-7 TRBV6-2/TRBV6-3 few CASSYSGDRGRNEQYF TGTGCCAGCAGTTACTCTGGGGACAGGGGGCGCAACGAGCAGTACTTC
16 TRBD2 TRBJ2-7 TRBV20-1 - CSARGGGESFTYEQYF TGCAGTGCTAGAGGGGGGGGGGAGTCCTTTACCTACGAGCAGTACTTC
14 - TRBJ2-1 TRBV28 - CASSLWGAYNEQFF TGTGCCAGCAGTTTATGGGGGGCATACAATGAGCAGTTCTTC
13 - TRBJ2-1 TRBV13 - CASSLERNNEQFF TGTGCCAGCAGCTTAGAACGAAACAATGAGCAGTTCTTC
14 - TRBJ2-1 TRBV12-5 - CASGLGGASGEQFF TGTGCTAGTGGTTTGGGGGGGGCCAGTGGTGAGCAGTTCTTC
14 - TRBJ1-4 TRBV7-8 few CASSLQQANEKLFF TGTGCCAGCAGCTTACAGCAAGCTAATGAAAAACTGTTTTTT
15 - TRBJ1-1 TRBV10-3 - CDISDSDGMPEEAFF TGTGACATCAGTGATTCGGACGGCATGCCTGAGGAGGCTTTCTTT
13 - TRBJ1-2 TRBV12-3/TRBV12-4 few CASSFGQPYGYTF TGTGCCAGCAGTTTTGGGCAGCCCTATGGCTACACCTTC
11 - TRBJ2-1 TRBV9 few CASAGGNEQFF TGTGCCAGCGCCGGGGGAAATGAGCAGTTCTTC
14 TRBD2 TRBJ2-3 TRBV7-9 few CASSFSSGPMGQYF TGTGCCAGCAGCTTTTCTAGCGGACCGATGGGGCAGTATTTT
13 TRBD1 TRBJ2-7 TRBV28 few CASSGTGVGEQYF TGTGCCAGCAGTGGGACAGGGGTGGGCGAGCAGTACTTC
13 TRBD2 TRBJ2-1 TRBV28 - CASSLAGGPEQFF TGTGCCAGCAGTCTAGCGGGAGGGCCTGAGCAGTTCTTC
15 - TRBJ2-6 TRBV29-1 few CSVRERANGANVLTF TGCAGCGTCAGAGAAAGGGCAAATGGGGCCAACGTCCTGACTTTC
15 - TRBJ1-4 TRBV6-1 few CASSEFGVTGEKLFF TGTGCCAGCAGTGAATTCGGGGTCACGGGGGAAAAACTGTTTTTT
14 TRBD1 TRBJ1-5 TRBV6-2/TRBV6-3 - CASSPGQGDQPQHF TGTGCCAGCAGCCCCGGACAGGGCGATCAGCCCCAGCATTTT
14 TRBD2 TRBJ2-3 TRBV28 - CASKLAGGRDTQYF TGTGCCAGCAAGCTAGCGGGAGGGAGAGATACGCAGTATTTT
14 - TRBJ1-4 TRBV4-1 few CASSGQGGGEKLFF TGCGCCAGCAGCGGGCAGGGCGGCGGGGAAAAACTGTTTTTT
14 - TRBJ2-7 TRBV5-5 - CASSQGHYSYEQYF TGTGCCAGCAGCCAGGGACATTACTCCTACGAGCAGTACTTC
13 TRBD2 TRBJ2-7 TRBV28 - CASRLAGVGEQYF TGTGCCAGCAGACTAGCGGGAGTTGGTGAGCAGTACTTC